The next 32 T cell receptor beta chains were all read from a single sample in a study of blood T cell repertoires in COVID-19 (TCRdb year 2020). The library came from the immunoSEQ multiplex PCR assay. Sourced from immuneACCESS, this table was stored by TCRdb with only in-frame sequences that have V and J called. A share of the clones is absent; for the studies checked, an unresolved V gene accounts for under half, and the remainder has no known explanation. The sample table contains fewer than 600,000 clones; only one count was recorded for roughly 90% of them. Approximately 1.8% of the sample rests with the top ten. Source material: PBMCs or T cells enriched from blood (not recorded which). The receptors were gathered from a woman aged 40 to 50 who had recovered from COVID-19.

This chain links TRBV3-1 (or the pseudogene TRBV3-2) with TRBJ2-3; 7 nucleotides match TRBD1. The germline gives CDR1 LGHDT, CDR2 YNNKEL (reference sequence). J gave up 0 bases and V 6 bases, and 6 bases lay outside the gene matches. CDR3 size: 15 residues. CDR3 sequence (DNA): TGTGCCAGCAGGGGGACAGCCTCTAGCACAGATACGCAGTATTTT. It encodes CASRGTASSTDTQYF.

The chain carries TRBV7-2 and TRBJ2-1; 9 bases agree with TRBD2. Germline loops: CDR1 SGHTA, CDR2 FQGNSA. The CDR3 is made up of 15 amino acids. Losses at the gene ends were 1 base for V and 4 bases for J; bases not matched to a gene: 2. The CDR3 DNA reads TGTGCCAGCAGCTTAGGGACTAGCGCATACAATGAGCAGTTCTTC. Translation gives CASSLGTSAYNEQFF.

V and J are TRBV7-6 and TRBJ1-6, with 7 bases fitting TRBD1. This CDR3 region has 15 residues. Germline CDR1 SGHVS, CDR2 FNYEAQ. V lost 6 bases and J lost 5; bases outside the gene matches: 7. Written as DNA, the CDR3 is TGTGCCAGCAGTTTCCGGGACAGCGATAATTCACCCCTCCACTTT. This codes for CASSFRDSDNSPLHF.

The genes are TRBV10-3 and TRBJ1-2; 7 bases align to TRBD1. This CDR3 region has 15 residues. With 0 bases clipped from V and 4 bases from J, the junction kept 5 bases outside the gene matches. CDR1 and CDR2 (germline): ENHRY, SYGVKD. The CDR3 loop is CAISESQGTIYGYTF. CDR3 nucleotide sequence: TGTGCCATCAGTGAGTCACAGGGGACGATCTATGGCTACACCTTC.

The chain has TRBV19 and TRBJ2-7; 12 bases agree with TRBD2. J lost 2 bases, V lost 5 bases, and 10 bases had no gene match. The length of the CDR3 is 17 residues. The germline V gene has CDR1 LNHDA and CDR2 SQIVND (reference sequence). CDR3 DNA: TGTGCCAGTAGTCCTGGGACTAGCGGGCGGCCTGCCTACGAGCAGTACTTC. This translates into CASSPGTSGRPAYEQYF.

This chain links TRBV6-6 with TRBJ1-2; D gene uncertain. Germline loops: CDR1 MNHNY, CDR2 SVGAGI (reference sequence). The CDR3 is 13 amino acids. V lost 2 bases and J lost 4, with 8 bases in between. CDR3 protein: CASSYQTRYGYTF. The CDR3 DNA sequence: TGTGCCAGCAGTTACCAGACACGCTATGGCTACACCTTC.

The CDR3 DNA reads as TGTGCCAGCAGCTTAGAGTGGGGCGGCACTGAAGCTTTCTTT. This encodes CASSLEWGGTEAFF. The rearrangement joins TRBV7-2 to TRBJ1-1, with D possibly TRBD1 on 5 matching bases. CDR1 SGHTA and CDR2 FQGNSA come from the germline V gene. Trimming took 1 base from V and 4 from J, leaving 10 bases between them. The CDR3 is made up of 14 amino acids.

The chain couples TRBV10-2 to TRBJ2-5; unclear D gene. V lost 7 bases, J lost 5 bases, and 8 bases lay in between. The germline gives CDR1 WSHSY, CDR2 SAAADI. The CDR3 extends over 11 amino acids. CDR3 in DNA: TGCGCCAGCACCGAGTTGGAGACCCAGTACTTC. Protein product: CASTELETQYF.

The chain uses TRBV6-5 and TRBJ1-2; maybe TRBD1 (6 bases). The CDR3 is 13 residues long. CDR1 is MNHEY, CDR2 SVGAGI, per germline. Trimming cost V 8 bases and J 6 bases, with 16 bases left between them. This CDR3 reads CASWKQGVDGYTF. In nucleotides, the CDR3 is TGTGCCAGCTGGAAACAGGGAGTCGATGGCTACACCTTC.

This clone has only a few counts. This same CDR3 is encoded by further DNA sequences in the sample. The chain links TRBV27 to TRBJ2-2; perhaps TRBD1 as D (6 bases). Germline assignment: CDR1 MNHEY and CDR2 SMNVEV (reference sequence). This CDR3 has 15 amino acids. V lost 3 bases and J lost 5, with 13 bases in between. This CDR3 is CASSLWQGNTGELFF. In DNA form, the CDR3 reads TGTGCCAGCAGTTTGTGGCAGGGGAATACCGGGGAGCTGTTTTTT.

V is TRBV3-1 (or the pseudogene TRBV3-2) and J is TRBJ1-2, with 10 nucleotides matching TRBD1. CDR1 and CDR2 from the germline V gene are LGHDT and YNNKEL (reference sequence). The CDR3 is 14 amino acids. J gave up 1 base and V 8 bases, and 4 bases lay outside the gene matches. In DNA, the CDR3 is TGTGCCAGCCGGGGACAGGGGAGTAACTATGGCTACACCTTC. Protein product: CASRGQGSNYGYTF.

The chain combines TRBV6-5 with TRBJ2-2; tentatively, D is TRBD2 (6 bases). The CDR3 totals 13 residues. Germline CDR1 MNHEY, CDR2 SVGAGI. V shed 11 bases and J shed 1 base, with 11 bases lying between them. The CDR3 reads CAGRTVNTGELFF. The CDR3 DNA reads as TGTGCCGGGAGGACGGTGAACACCGGGGAGCTGTTTTTT.

This chain links TRBV5-6 with TRBJ2-7; TRBD2 agrees at 14 bases. Unmatched junction bases numbered 8, after V lost 3 bases and J lost 6 bases. The germline gives CDR1 SGHDT, CDR2 YYEEEE. The CDR3 length is 16 residues. CDR3 protein: CASSSGTGLAGVEQYF. The CDR3 DNA reads TGTGCCAGCAGCTCGGGGACGGGACTAGCGGGAGTCGAGCAGTACTTC.

The rearrangement joins TRBV7-9 to TRBJ2-7, with a weak D call TRBD2 (7 bases). CDR3 length equals 16 residues. Germline V lookup: CDR1 SEHNR, CDR2 FQNEAQ (reference sequence). The V end was cut by 6 bases, the J end by 0 bases, with 18 bases between. The CDR3 protein is CASSRGAQGLSYEQYF. The CDR3 DNA reads as TGTGCCAGCAGTCGGGGGGCACAGGGCCTCTCCTACGAGCAGTACTTC.

The genes are TRBV7-9 and TRBJ2-1; unclear D gene. This CDR3 spans 13 amino acids. In germline, CDR1 is SEHNR, CDR2 FQNEAQ (reference sequence). V dropped 5 bases and J dropped 4 bases, with 9 bases sitting between them. CDR3 bases: TGTGCCAGCAGCCCCGGGTCGTACAATGAGCAGTTCTTC. This translates into CASSPGSYNEQFF.

The chain employs TRBV29-1 and TRBJ1-1, with D unclear. Germline V gives CDR1 SQVTM, CDR2 ANQGSEA. There are 9 residues in the CDR3. Deletions cut 6 bases from V and 6 bases from J, with 5 bases between. The CDR3 sequence is CSVQPEAFF. The CDR3 region has the DNA TGCAGCGTACAGCCTGAAGCTTTCTTT.

This chain connects TRBV29-1 to TRBJ2-2, with 13 bases that match TRBD2. V gave up 4 bases and J gave up 7 bases; unmatched junction bases: 9. The length of the CDR3 is 16 residues. The germline gives CDR1 SQVTM, CDR2 ANQGSEA. CDR3 sequence reads: CSVGIRRLAGGGELFF. The CDR3 coding sequence is TGCAGCGTTGGAATCCGAAGACTAGCGGGAGGCGGGGAGCTGTTTTTT.

V gene TRBV10-2 combines with J gene TRBJ1-1; 7 nucleotides line up with TRBD1. Germline loops: CDR1 WSHSY, CDR2 SAAADI. The ends lost 4 bases at V and 5 bases at J; junction bases unmatched: 4. This CDR3 is built from 13 residues. In DNA form, the CDR3 reads TGCGCCAGCAGTGGGGCCAGGGGGACTGAAGCTTTCTTT. It translates to CASSGARGTEAFF.

V and J are TRBV7-2 and TRBJ2-2; a weak D match, TRBD2 (6 bases). CDR3 length equals 16 residues. Per germline, CDR1 SGHTA and CDR2 FQGNSA. V was shortened by 1 base and J by 0 bases, with 9 bases between the two germline ends. Here the CDR3 DNA reads TGTGCCAGCAGCTTAGGTGGACTATCGAACACCGGGGAGCTGTTTTTT. It encodes CASSLGGLSNTGELFF. Looking up the rest from reference TRBV7-2 and TRBJ2-2 gives the full variable domain: GAGVSQSPSNKVTEKGKDVELRCDPISGHTALYWYRQSLGQGLEFLIYFQGNSAPDKSGLPSDRFSAERTGGSVSTLTIQRTQQEDSAVYLCASSLGGLSNTGELFFGEGSRLTVL.

The chain uses TRBV2 and TRBJ2-3; no firm D call. Trimming removed 10 bases at V and 6 bases at J, with 20 bases between. The CDR3 is 14 amino acids. CDR1 is SNHLY and CDR2 is FYNNEI in the germline V gene. This CDR3 is CAIDMTWSSDTQYF. In DNA, the CDR3 is TGTGCCATCGACATGACATGGTCGAGCGATACGCAGTATTTT.

About this clone: The sample carries other DNA sequences with the same CDR3. The chain couples TRBV12-3 or TRBV12-4 to TRBJ2-3; D ambiguous. This CDR3 has 13 residues. V lost 2 bases, J lost 1 base, and 4 bases lay in between. The CDR3, as DNA: TGTGCCAGCAGTTTATCCGGCACAGATACGCAGTATTTT. Protein: CASSLSGTDTQYF.

The sample holds one count of this clone. The V and J genes are TRBV19 and TRBJ2-5, with 9 bases that match TRBD2. This CDR3 spans 13 amino acids. V lost 6 bases, J lost 4 bases, and 3 bases stayed unmatched. Germline CDR1 is LNHDA and CDR2 is SQIVND (reference sequence). Here the CDR3 DNA reads TGTGCCAGTAGCTTACTAGCGGGAGAGACCCAGTACTTC. It encodes CASSLLAGETQYF.

The chain recombines TRBV29-1 with TRBJ2-2; 7 nucleotides line up with TRBD2. The CDR3 sequence is 14 residues long. Germline CDR1 and CDR2: SQVTM and ANQGSEA. Trimming at V came to 4 bases and at J to 0 bases, leaving 2 bases not matched to a gene. The CDR3, as DNA: TGCAGCGTTGGACTAGCAGCGAACACCGGGGAGCTGTTTTTT. It translates to CSVGLAANTGELFF.

The chain joins TRBV18 to TRBJ2-3; D is perhaps TRBD1 (6 bases). V lost 5 bases and J lost 2, with 14 bases in between. Germline-derived CDR1 and CDR2 are KGHSH and LQKENI. This CDR3 has 15 residues. In nucleotides, the CDR3 is TGTGCCAGCTCAACTAGACAGGCATCCACAGATACGCAGTATTTT. Encoded protein: CASSTRQASTDTQYF.

Here the CDR3 DNA reads TGTGCCAGCAGCGTAGATGCAGGGATAAACGAGCAGTACTTC. It is translated as CASSVDAGINEQYF. The chain employs TRBV9 and TRBJ2-7, with a tentative D call TRBD1 (5 bases). Germline V CDR1 and CDR2: SGDLS, YYNGEE. This CDR3 comprises 14 residues. V dropped 0 bases and J dropped 5 bases, with 12 bases sitting between them.

This chain connects TRBV30 to TRBJ1-1; 7 nucleotides agree with TRBD1. The CDR3 sequence is 12 residues long. The ends lost 1 base at V and 11 bases at J; junction bases unmatched: 7. Germline CDR1 is GTSNPN and CDR2 is SVGIG (reference sequence). The CDR3 sequence: CAWSAGTAWAFF. In DNA form, the CDR3 reads TGTGCCTGGAGTGCCGGGACAGCCTGGGCTTTCTTT.

The chain carries TRBV10-1 and TRBJ2-7; a weak D match, TRBD1 (6 bases). There are 12 residues in the CDR3. Looked up from germline, CDR1 is WNHNN and CDR2 is SYGVQD (reference sequence). Trimming stripped 5 bases from V and 4 bases from J, with 9 bases between. Here the CDR3 reads CASSNQGYEQYF. The CDR3 DNA sequence: TGCGCCAGCAGTAACCAGGGGTACGAGCAGTACTTC.

The chain is built from TRBV20-1 and TRBJ2-3; 12 bases match TRBD2. There are 15 residues in the CDR3. V dropped 3 bases and J dropped 2; count of bases not matched to a gene: 3. The V gene's germline CDR1 is DFQATT and CDR2 SNEGSKA (reference sequence). CDR3: CSASRLAGDTDTQYF. In DNA, the CDR3 is TGCAGTGCTAGTAGACTAGCGGGAGACACAGATACGCAGTATTTT.

This chain joins TRBV25-1 and TRBJ1-1, with 10 bases that match TRBD1. Germline CDR1 is MGHDK and CDR2 is SYGVNS. This CDR3 has 14 amino acids. Trimming removed 4 bases from V and 4 bases from J; junction bases left unmatched: 3. The DNA of the CDR3 is TGTGCCAGCAGTGGTGGGACAGGGGCCACTGAAGCTTTCTTT. It specifies CASSGGTGATEAFF. The full variable domain, in which reference TRBV25-1 and TRBJ1-1 provide the parts outside the CDR3, is EADIYQTPRYLVIGTGKKITLECSQTMGHDKMYWYQQDPGMELHLIHYSYGVNSTEKGDLSSESTVSRIRTEHFPLTLESARPSHTSQYLCASSGGTGATEAFFGQGTRLTVV.

This rearrangement joins TRBV10-1 to TRBJ2-5; no firm D call. The CDR3 spans 13 residues. The V end lost 2 bases, the J end lost 5 bases, and 9 bases lay between the germline ends. Germline lookup yields CDR1 WNHNN and CDR2 SYGVQD (reference sequence). In nucleotides, the CDR3 is TGCGCCAGCAGTGAGGAGGTTGCCGAGACCCAGTACTTC. It yields the protein CASSEEVAETQYF.

The chain has TRBV5-4 and TRBJ1-1, with D uncertain. The length of the CDR3 is 13 residues. V lost 5 bases to trimming and J lost 1 base, with 9 bases between them. CDR1 and CDR2 (germline): SGHNT, YYREEE (reference sequence). CDR3 residues: CASSSDWNTEAFF. The DNA for the CDR3 is TGTGCCAGCAGTTCGGACTGGAACACTGAAGCTTTCTTT.

The rearrangement joins TRBV6-5 to TRBJ1-1; TRBD1 matches 7 bases. The CDR3 has 15 residues. CDR1 and CDR2 from the germline V gene are MNHEY and SVGAGI. V shed 9 bases and J 1 base; nucleotides not matched to a gene: 11. The CDR3 reads CASHTNRGGNTEAFF. CDR3 coding DNA: TGTGCCAGTCATACGAACAGGGGAGGGAACACTGAAGCTTTCTTT.